This TCR beta chain came from a study of shared clonotypes between healthy human individuals. Findings and caveats of the study: The naive CD4 repertoires of a few donors were compared, and roughly 5.1% of clonotypes were shared.

In regard to this clone: Antigen specificity is unknown.

CDR3 length: 14 residues. Germline-derived CDR1 and CDR2 are SEHNR and FQNEAQ (reference sequence). V was pared by 4 bases and J by 8 bases, with 15 bases between. Terminally differentiated effector memory CD45RA+ cells were left out of the naive CD8 fraction, which was CD45RO-negative and positively selected for CCR7. Once extracted for a subset, genomic DNA was divided evenly among several immunoSEQ plates. Only in-frame clones appear in the TCRdb table, and some are missing; sequencing was by immunoSEQ multiplex PCR. The table shows about 600,000 clones, with 98% occurring only once. Sample: naive CD8+ T cells sorted from blood. This receptor was obtained from a young man in good health. The chain combines TRBV7-9 with TRBJ2-1, with D possibly being TRBD2 (6 bases). For the CDR3, the DNA is TGTGCCAGCAGCTCAGGCAGCGGGTATTATGAGCAGTTCTTC. Residues: CASSSGSGYYEQFF.